This T cell receptor (beta chain) was observed in a study of cytomegalovirus exposure and HLA in healthy donors. The primer mix had 60 Vbeta and 13 Jbeta primers. Generated by immunoSEQ multiplex PCR, the TCRdb table keeps only in-frame clones and is missing some. The data show roughly 90,000 clones, with around 85% seen just once and around 2.3% held by the top ten. This CDR3 is built from 14 residues. Trimming took off 3 bases at V and 2 bases at J, with 8 bases between the two ends. Germline values: CDR1 MNHNS, CDR2 SASEGT. Notes on this clone: Its antigen is not known.

Regarding the study as a whole: The productive fraction for most TCR beta V segments was about 87% or about 30% in an earlier analysis. There were under 200 TCR beta chains listed as cytomegalovirus-associated. TCR beta V- and J-gene trimming, according to a later analysis, was linked to a missense DCLRE1C variant. Clonal expansion was found to be greater in HLA-associated TCR beta chains than in equally common others in a later analysis.

The chain is built from TRBV6-1 and TRBJ1-5; no clear D gene. The origin of this receptor is a man between 18 and 29 years old in good health and CMV-seronegative. Sequencing was done on a sample of PBMCs. The CDR3 region is CASSDSLGNQPQHF. The CDR3 DNA is TGTGCCAGCAGTGACTCCCTTGGCAATCAGCCCCAGCATTTT.